The 17 T cell receptor beta chains presented below share a single source sample, sequenced in a study of neoadjuvant anti-PD-1 for oral cavity cancer. The repertoire was sequenced with immunoSEQ multiplex PCR; TCRdb's copy has only in-frame clones and lacks some. The sample shows about 42,000 clones, 75% to 80% of them seen only once. Described time point: after neoadjuvant nivolumab, at surgical resection. The sequences come from PBMCs, collected after nivolumab (anti-PD-1) treatment. The receptors originated from a person aged 35-79 years with oral cavity squamous cell carcinoma.

The chain joins TRBV7-9 to TRBJ2-7; 7 positions match TRBD2. The junction had 14 bases not matched to a gene; V was cut back by 5 bases and J by 7 bases. This CDR3 is built from 15 residues. Germline CDR1 is SEHNR and CDR2 is FQNEAQ (reference sequence). Written as DNA, the CDR3 is TGTGCCAGCAGCGTCGTAGCGGGTATGACGGGAGAGCAGTACTTC. It codes for CASSVVAGMTGEQYF.

The rearrangement links TRBV28 to TRBJ2-1; D perhaps matches TRBD2 (5 bases). Trimming took off 0 bases at V and 9 bases at J, with 6 bases between the two ends. Germline assignment: CDR1 MDHEN and CDR2 SYDVKM. There are 12 residues in the CDR3. As DNA, the CDR3 is TGTGCCAGCAGTTTATGGGAGGCTGAGCAGTTCTTC. Residues: CASSLWEAEQFF. Full variable domain (outside the CDR3, taken from reference TRBV28 and TRBJ2-1): DVKVTQSSRYLVKRTGEKVFLECVQDMDHENMFWYRQDPGLGLRLIYFSYDVKMKEKGDIPEGYSVSREKKERFSLILESASTNQTSMYLCASSLWEAEQFFGPGTRLTVL.

The chain uses TRBV5-8 and TRBJ1-2; TRBD1 agrees at 7 bases. The J segment lost 12 bases and the V segment lost 0 bases, leaving 5 bases of the junction unmatched. The germline V gene encodes CDR1 SGHTS and CDR2 YDEGEE. CDR3 length equals 12 residues. This CDR3 is CASSLGQGGHTF. The CDR3 region has the DNA TGTGCCAGCAGCTTGGGACAGGGCGGACACACCTTC.

A single count supports this clone. V gene TRBV6-6 combines with J gene TRBJ1-4, with D perhaps TRBD1 (6 bases). The CDR3 spans 14 residues. CDR1 is MNHNY, CDR2 SVGAGI, per germline (reference sequence). V lost 8 bases to trimming and J lost 2 bases, with 12 bases between them. In nucleotides, the CDR3 is TGTGCCAGCCGCTTGGGGGCGACTAATGAAAAACTGTTTTTT. Its protein is CASRLGATNEKLFF.

V gene TRBV2 combines with J gene TRBJ2-4; 11 positions match TRBD2. V gave up 6 bases and J gave up 2 bases; unmatched junction bases: 15. Germline V gene data show CDR1 as SNHLY and CDR2 as FYNNEI. This CDR3 spans 19 amino acids. The CDR3 sequence is CASSPPWGSGGASKNIQYF. The CDR3 DNA reads TGTGCCAGCAGCCCCCCCTGGGGTAGCGGGGGGGCGTCCAAAAACATTCAGTACTTC.

The table lists this clone with a count of one. This chain connects TRBV18 to TRBJ1-2; D is possibly TRBD1 (6 bases). V lost 3 bases and J lost 3, with 14 bases in between. This CDR3 is built from 15 residues. The germline CDR1 and CDR2 sequences are KGHSH and LQKENI. CDR3 sequence (DNA): TGTGCCAGCTCACCGATTGGACAGTCTGACTATGGCTACACCTTC. It translates to CASSPIGQSDYGYTF. Looking up the rest from reference TRBV18 and TRBJ1-2 gives the full variable domain: NAGVMQNPRHLVRRRGQEARLRCSPMKGHSHVYWYRQLPEEGLKFMVYLQKENIIDESGMPKERFSAEFPKEGPSILRIQQVVRGDSAAYFCASSPIGQSDYGYTFGSGTRLTVV.

The rearrangement joins TRBV6-6 to TRBJ2-5, with 7 bases identical to TRBD1. The CDR3 spans 13 residues. J was trimmed by 5 bases and V by 5 bases; bases with no gene match: 5. Germline-derived CDR1 and CDR2 are MNHNY and SVGAGI (reference sequence). The chain's CDR3 is CASSDREEETQYF. The CDR3 DNA follows: TGTGCCAGCAGTGACAGGGAAGAGGAGACCCAGTACTTC.

The V and J genes are TRBV5-1 and TRBJ2-1; TRBD1 agrees at 10 bases. The trim removed 0 bases at V and 6 bases at J, leaving 0 bases unmatched. CDR1 SGHRS and CDR2 YFSETQ come from the germline V gene. The CDR3 is 14 amino acids. CDR3: CASSLGTGGNEQFF. The CDR3 nucleotides are TGCGCCAGCAGCTTGGGGACAGGGGGCAATGAGCAGTTCTTC.

The DNA of the CDR3 is TGTGCCAGCAGCGTCCTAGCGGGGGCCTACAATGAGCAGTTCTTC. Its translation: CASSVLAGAYNEQFF. The J gene is TRBJ2-1, the V gene TRBV9; 10 positions match TRBD2. Germline values: CDR1 SGDLS, CDR2 YYNGEE. The CDR3 loop spans 15 amino acids. Trimming cost V 2 bases and J 2 bases; bases outside gene matches: 1.

The chain uses TRBV5-6 and TRBJ1-2; no firm D call. Germline values: CDR1 SGHDT, CDR2 YYEEEE. The CDR3 sequence is 15 residues long. With 0 bases removed from V and 1 base from J, the gap between germline ends came to 10 bases. CDR3 in DNA: TGTGCCAGCAGCTTGGGAGGCCGCGTTAACTATGGCTACACCTTC. It yields the protein CASSLGGRVNYGYTF.

The chain employs TRBV30 and TRBJ2-2; D unresolved. Trimming left V 3 bases short and J 5 bases short, with 10 bases between. Germline V lookup: CDR1 GTSNPN, CDR2 SVGIG (reference sequence). The length of the CDR3 is 13 residues. The CDR3 DNA reads as TGTGCCTGGAGGGTGGGATATACCGGGGAGCTGTTTTTT. It encodes CAWRVGYTGELFF.

This clone has only one observation. V usage is TRBV18 and J usage is TRBJ2-2; TRBD1 is a possible D gene (6 bases). Germline V CDR1 and CDR2: KGHSH, LQKENI. The length of the CDR3 is 16 residues. The V end lost 3 bases, the J end lost 1 base, and 12 bases lay between the germline ends. The CDR3 sequence: CASSPDSVGNTGELFF. CDR3 DNA sequence: TGTGCCAGCTCACCGGACAGCGTGGGGAACACCGGGGAGCTGTTTTTT.

This clone is medium-sized (0.01 to 0.1%). V and J are TRBV6-4 and TRBJ2-2, with a weak D call TRBD1 (6 bases). V dropped 3 bases and J dropped 4 bases, with 12 bases sitting between them. CDR1 and CDR2 (germline): MRHNA, SNTAGT. This CDR3 region has 15 residues. The CDR3 loop is CASSEGAEGTGELFF. DNA of the CDR3: TGTGCCAGCAGTGAGGGGGCAGAAGGCACCGGGGAGCTGTTTTTT.

This rearrangement joins TRBV5-6 to TRBJ1-2, with unresolved D. The germline V gene has CDR1 SGHDT and CDR2 YYEEEE. V lost 0 bases and J lost 0, with 6 bases in between. The CDR3 is made up of 14 amino acids. The DNA for the CDR3 is TGTGCCAGCAGCTTGGTGGCTACTAACTATGGCTACACCTTC. Its protein product is CASSLVATNYGYTF.

This chain uses TRBV9 with TRBJ2-7; the D is unclear. CDR1 is SGDLS and CDR2 is YYNGEE in the germline V gene. V was cut by 4 bases and J by 3 bases, with 14 bases left in between. This CDR3 has 14 amino acids. CDR3 sequence reads: CASSPTEMGYEQYF. The DNA for the CDR3 is TGTGCCAGCAGCCCCACAGAGATGGGCTACGAGCAGTACTTC.

The chain is built from TRBV7-2 and TRBJ1-6; D is uncertain. Germline V lookup: CDR1 SGHTA, CDR2 FQGNSA. This CDR3 has 14 amino acids. Between the trimmed V and J ends, which lost 7 bases and 7 bases, there was a span of 14 bases. DNA for the CDR3: TGTGCCAGCACCACTCAGCGGGGAAATTCACCCCTCCACTTT. It specifies CASTTQRGNSPLHF.

The chain has TRBV2 and TRBJ2-6; D uncertain. CDR1 is SNHLY and CDR2 is FYNNEI in the germline V gene. Trimming pared 3 bases from V and 1 base from J, leaving 7 bases between. This CDR3 spans 15 amino acids. The CDR3 is CASSDWASGANVLTF. The CDR3 coding sequence is TGTGCCAGCAGTGATTGGGCTTCTGGGGCCAACGTCCTGACTTTC.